The 7 T cell receptor beta chains below were found in one sample sequenced in a study of T cells in Graves' hyperthyroidism and ophthalmopathy (dated by TCRdb to between 2017 and 2020). Library construction relied on multiplex PCR. These reads were obtained on an Illumina HiSeq 2000. Amplification of TCR beta CDR3 regions was carried out from RNA transcripts. A first-round RT-PCR of the TCR CDR3 used the HTBI primer set with the Qiagen OneStep RT-PCR kit. The raw public reads went through TCRdb reprocessing: fastp at Q25, MiXCR clone calling, in-frame beta chains kept. When rows share a CDR3 protein, they turn into one entry using the most common DNA and genes. This sample is represented by hundreds of thousands of distinct CDR3 sequences; about 14% of them were singletons. Roughly an eighth of the sample comes from the top ten. Sequenced material: blood. These receptors came from a woman aged 45-59 years with Graves' ophthalmopathy.

This clonotype was seen once. This rearrangement joins TRBV15 to TRBJ2-1; D unresolved. Trimming removed 0 bases at V and 15 bases at J, with 12 bases between. The CDR3 length is 12 residues. Germline values: CDR1 LNHNV, CDR2 YYDKDF (reference sequence). The CDR3 loop is CATSRDGWVGFF. CDR3 in DNA: TGTGCCACCAGCAGAGATGGTTGGGTTGGGTTCTTC.

This chain's CDR3 is CSVEERTGGEQYF. The CDR3 region has the DNA TGCAGCGTTGAAGAAAGGACAGGGGGGGAGCAGTACTTC. This chain uses TRBV20-1 with TRBJ2-7, with TRBD1 matching over 10 bases. The length of the CDR3 is 13 residues. Germline loops: CDR1 DFQATT, CDR2 SNEGSKA (reference sequence).

In this sample, this clonotype turned up a few times. This sequence joins TRBV11-2 and TRBJ2-1; the D gene is possibly TRBD1 (5 bases). The V gene's germline CDR1 is SGHAT and CDR2 FQNNGV. V shed 3 bases and J shed 2 bases, with 11 bases lying between them. This CDR3 has 15 amino acids. CDR3 sequence (DNA): TGTGCCAGCAGCTTGGTGGACACCCCCTACAATGAGCAGTTCTTC. Its protein product is CASSLVDTPYNEQFF.

This clonotype was observed a handful of times. The V and J genes are TRBV19 and TRBJ1-2, with TRBD1 as a possible D gene (6 bases). From germline, CDR1 is LNHDA and CDR2 SQIVND (reference sequence). Trimming removed 7 bases from V and 4 bases from J, with 13 bases in between. The length of the CDR3 is 13 residues. CDR3 nucleotide sequence: TGTGCCAGTACAATGGGGGGGGCCTATGGCTACACCTTC. This translates into CASTMGGAYGYTF.

J is TRBJ2-1 and V is TRBV9; 13 bases agree with TRBD2. The CDR3 totals 17 residues. The V gene's germline CDR1 is SGDLS and CDR2 YYNGEE. After removal of 3 bases from V and 5 bases from J, the junction contained 8 bases not matched to a gene. This CDR3 reads CASSARPGLAGNNEQFF. The CDR3 DNA sequence: TGTGCCAGCAGCGCTCGACCGGGACTAGCGGGAAACAATGAGCAGTTCTTC.

Many counts were recorded for this clonotype. V usage is TRBV6-1 and J usage is TRBJ2-3; the D call may be TRBD1 or TRBD2 (5 bases each). CDR1 and CDR2 from the germline V gene are MNHNS and SASEGT. Trimming left V 7 bases short and J 2 bases short, with 13 bases between. The CDR3 totals 14 residues. The CDR3 loop reads CASTRDLLTDTQYF. CDR3 DNA sequence: TGTGCCAGCACCCGGGACCTCCTCACAGATACGCAGTATTTT.

This clonotype was detected many times. The chain links TRBV10-3 to TRBJ1-1, with D possibly TRBD1 on 5 matching bases. The V end lost 11 bases, the J end lost 2 bases, and 18 bases lay between the germline ends. The CDR3 runs 14 residues. Germline CDR1 and CDR2: ENHRY and SYGVKD. The CDR3 sequence: CAVTGTDKNTEAFF. The CDR3 bases are TGTGCCGTAACCGGGACGGATAAAAACACTGAAGCTTTCTTT.